This T cell receptor (beta chain) was recorded in a study of regulatory T cells in long-lasting Graves disease (dated by TCRdb to the early 2020s). Regarding the complete study: Newly diagnosed Graves' disease patients had taken antithyroid drugs for less than 3 months. Peripheral blood TCR sequencing and RNA sequencing compared persistent Graves' disease patients with newly diagnosed Graves' disease patients. The study was registered as a clinical trial and conducted in China. A total of around 35 samples were covered by TCR sequencing, comprising some 13 persistent and around 20 newly diagnosed Graves' disease patients. Paper-wide results and their limitations: More public clonotypes were shared among persistent patients (roughly 3,000) than among newly diagnosed patients (966). The small sample size was acknowledged by the authors as a limitation that may reduce accuracy. Peripheral blood alone was examined, since thyroid tissue, which constituted the primary lesion, could not be accessed. Sequencing and analysis were restricted to the TCR beta chain. Compared with newly diagnosed patients, persistent Graves' disease patients had lower TCR Shannon entropy and fewer highly expanded clones, which suggests clonal expansion. Preferential use of TRBV28, TRBJ1-2 and TRBJ2-5 was observed in persistent disease, whereas TRBV20-1 and TRBJ2-1 were favored in newly diagnosed disease.

This clonotype came up many times. No cognate antigen has been identified for it. Base qualities are missing; no much larger clone stands one base away. For CDR1 and CDR2, the germline V gene lists MDHEN and SYDVKM. V and J lose 5 bases and 3 bases, and a span of 8 bases separates them. The CDR3 contains 13 residues, cysteine and phenylalanine counted. The only DNA kept is the CDR3, 39 bases in frame from the first base. What this sample's time point label stands for: newly diagnosed GD, antithyroid drugs for less than 3 months. For both TCR sequencing and RNA sequencing, RNA was extracted from PBMCs using TRIzol. The diagnosis of Graves' disease was made according to American Thyroid Association guidelines. Patients were recruited from an endocrinology department in Xi'an, China. Each patient gave approximately 9.7 milliliters of peripheral blood, collected in an EDTA anticoagulant tube. Ficoll Paque Plus density gradient separation was used to isolate PBMCs, and no further T cell sorting was done. An Agilent 2100 Bioanalyzer and agarose gel were used to assess RNA quality, and a NanoDrop 2000 was used to measure RNA concentration.

Library method: multiplex PCR. Sequencing was performed on an Illumina HiSeq 4000. TCR beta libraries were built with iRepertoire HTBI primers and Arm-PCR amplification of CDR3 regions. Before sequencing, the PCR products went through gel purification. The authors processed their data as follows. Across samples, 55 to 80 TRBV and roughly 13 TRBJ segments were identified and used for gene usage analysis of CDR3 amino acid clonotypes. COPE and FqMerger were used to merge filtered high-quality paired reads into contigs. Contigs were aligned with BLAST to IMGT TRBV, TRBD and TRBJ reference genes, and CDR3 was defined per IMGT. Clonotypes above 0.1% frequency were classified as highly expanded clones. Shannon entropy was used to measure repertoire diversity, and the Gini coefficient was used to measure V-J evenness. Clonotypes shared by more than one individual were considered public. TCRdb reran the public reads through fastp at Q25 and MiXCR, keeping productive beta chains. Identical CDR3 proteins give one entry, which carries the most common genes and DNA. The V and J calls were not made by the authors but by TCRdb's processing. This sample is represented by a few hundred thousand distinct CDR3 sequences; less than 15% of them were singletons. The top ten clonotypes cover under 20% of the sample.

These same data were also listed under a study on T cells in Graves' hyperthyroidism and ophthalmopathy. As described in the second report: Stable Graves' hyperthyroidism was defined as the absence of progression to ophthalmopathy over 18 months of follow-up. Hyperthyroidism patients were newly diagnosed, with disease duration under 2 months, and aged 18 to 65 years. Any patient with an uncontrolled infection, another autoimmune disease, pregnancy or lactation was excluded. Clinical symptoms, serum thyroxine and TRAb, thyroid ultrasound, and orbital computed tomography formed the basis for the diagnoses. The first round of RT-PCR for the TCR CDR3 was performed with the HTBI primer set and the Qiagen OneStep RT-PCR kit. Most expanded thyroid clonotypes (frequency above 0.001) were also detected in blood, suggesting blood repertoires may reflect thyroid immune responses. In cross-validation, a model built on a 13 V-J signature told ophthalmopathy apart from stable hyperthyroidism with just under 90% sensitivity and roughly 82% specificity, and in testing the same model reached 80%/75%. In validation, the model predicted progression to ophthalmopathy a median of approximately 6.6 months before onset, with roughly 71% sensitivity and 72.22% specificity. To identify distinguishing TCR V-J signatures, a discovery cohort of some 100 patients was used, comprising 43 with Graves' ophthalmopathy and around 60 with stable Graves' hyperthyroidism. Prospective prediction of ophthalmopathy was tested in an independent validation cohort of approximately 19 hyperthyroidism patients and roughly 16 patients who later progressed to ophthalmopathy. The roughly 90 discovery patients were divided at random into training and test sets in a 7:3 ratio. The study also compared thyroid tissue and blood T-cell repertoires from a handful of Graves' hyperthyroidism patients. Following sampling, methimazole starting at 30 mg daily was given to hyperthyroidism patients, and high-dose intravenous methylprednisolone was given to ophthalmopathy patients. The libraries were constructed in a second round of multiplex PCR and then size-selected and purified. Libraries were sequenced paired-end with 100 bp reads on an Illumina HiSeq2000. Raw data were processed with SOAPnuke, discarding reads with adapters, uncalled bases, mean Phred below 15, or no exact constant-primer or identifier match. COPE v1.2.5 was used to merge the high-quality paired reads, and each unique nucleotide sequence was defined as a clonotype. Clonotypes were aligned to IMGT TRBV, TRBD and TRBJ reference segments using MiTCR v1.1. Only V-J combinations with frequency above 0.0001, covering approximately 99% of repertoires, were analysed. The TCS score was defined as F50 (clonal expansion) divided by E x V (chaos), with BLOSUM62-based TCRdist calculated between CDR3 peptides within each V-J. Welch's t-statistics and random forest reduced around 510 V-J features to 10 to 15, which were used in a naive Bayes classifier (R e1071). Sample size was not statistically predetermined, and investigators were not blinded to group allocation. According to the paper, TCR Vbeta CDR3 sequencing was carried out on about 140 peripheral blood samples, which came from under 50 ophthalmopathy, roughly 75 hyperthyroidism and some 17 progressor patients.

Sequencing was performed on peripheral blood mononuclear cells (PBMCs), taken at new diagnosis, from a patient treated with antithyroid drugs. This receptor chain uses TRBV28 and TRBJ2-1, and the D gene may be TRBD2, 6 bases matching. The sequence was collected from a woman aged 45 to 65 with Graves disease. Donor details come from another sample of the same person, matched by shared clones. The CDR3 in this case is CASSAGIYNEQFF. In nucleotide form, the sequence is TGTGCCAGCAGTGCGGGAATCTACAATGAGCAGTTCTTC.